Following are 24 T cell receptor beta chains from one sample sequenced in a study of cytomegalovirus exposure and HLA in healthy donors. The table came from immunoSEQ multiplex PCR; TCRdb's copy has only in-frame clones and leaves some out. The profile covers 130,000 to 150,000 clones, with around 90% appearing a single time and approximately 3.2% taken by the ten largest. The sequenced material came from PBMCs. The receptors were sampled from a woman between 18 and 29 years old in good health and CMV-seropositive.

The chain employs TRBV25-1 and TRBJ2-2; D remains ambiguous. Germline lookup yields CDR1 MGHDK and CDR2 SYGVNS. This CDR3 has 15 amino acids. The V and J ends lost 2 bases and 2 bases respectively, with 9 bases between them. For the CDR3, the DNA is TGTGCCAGCAGTGAAGCTAGGAGTAACACCGGGGAGCTGTTTTTT. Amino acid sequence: CASSEARSNTGELFF.

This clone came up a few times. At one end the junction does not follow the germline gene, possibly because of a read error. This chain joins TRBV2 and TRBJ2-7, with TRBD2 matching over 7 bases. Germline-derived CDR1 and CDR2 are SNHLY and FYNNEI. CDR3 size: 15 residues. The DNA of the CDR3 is TGTGCCAGCAGCGAAGATACTAGCGCTCACTACGAGCAGTACTTC. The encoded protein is CASSEDTSAHYEQYF.

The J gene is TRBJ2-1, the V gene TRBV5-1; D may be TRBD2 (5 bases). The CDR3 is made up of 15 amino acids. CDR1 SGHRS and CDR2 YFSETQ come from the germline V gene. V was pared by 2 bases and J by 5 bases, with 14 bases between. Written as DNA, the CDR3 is TGCGCCAGCAGCTTCGGATCGGGAATGGACAATGAGCAGTTCTTC. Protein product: CASSFGSGMDNEQFF.

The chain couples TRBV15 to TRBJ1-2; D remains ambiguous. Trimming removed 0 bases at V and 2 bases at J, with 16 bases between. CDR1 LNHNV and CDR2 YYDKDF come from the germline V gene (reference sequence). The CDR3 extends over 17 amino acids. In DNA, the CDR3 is TGTGCCACCAGCAGAGATTCTCAGAACCGGGGAAACTATGGCTACACCTTC. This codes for CATSRDSQNRGNYGYTF.

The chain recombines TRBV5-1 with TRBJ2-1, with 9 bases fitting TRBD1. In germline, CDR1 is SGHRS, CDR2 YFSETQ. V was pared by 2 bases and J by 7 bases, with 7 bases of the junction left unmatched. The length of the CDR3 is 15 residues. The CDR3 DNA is TGCGCCAGCAGCTTTCAAACAGGGGGCGTAAATGAGCAGTTCTTC. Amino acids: CASSFQTGGVNEQFF.

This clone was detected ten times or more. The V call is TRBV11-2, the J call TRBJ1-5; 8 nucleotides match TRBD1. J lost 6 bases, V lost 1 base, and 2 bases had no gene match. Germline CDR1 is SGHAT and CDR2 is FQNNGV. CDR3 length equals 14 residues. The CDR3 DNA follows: TGTGCCAGCAGCTTAGCAGGGGGCAGTCAGCCCCAGCATTTT. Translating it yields CASSLAGGSQPQHF.

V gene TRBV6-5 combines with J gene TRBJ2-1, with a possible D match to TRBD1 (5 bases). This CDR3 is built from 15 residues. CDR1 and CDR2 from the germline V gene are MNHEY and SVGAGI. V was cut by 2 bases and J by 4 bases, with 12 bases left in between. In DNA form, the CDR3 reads TGTGCCAGCAGTTACGTTGGGGCTCGGTACAATGAGCAGTTCTTC. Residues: CASSYVGARYNEQFF.

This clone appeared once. DNA of the CDR3: TGCAGCGTTGCCGGGACAGGGGGCGCGGGGCGATCAGATACGCAGTATTTT. Its translation: CSVAGTGGAGRSDTQYF. The chain employs TRBV29-1 and TRBJ2-3, with TRBD1 matching over 12 bases. The J segment lost 4 bases and the V segment lost 4 bases, leaving 12 bases of the junction unmatched. Germline V lookup: CDR1 SQVTM, CDR2 ANQGSEA. CDR3 length: 17 residues.

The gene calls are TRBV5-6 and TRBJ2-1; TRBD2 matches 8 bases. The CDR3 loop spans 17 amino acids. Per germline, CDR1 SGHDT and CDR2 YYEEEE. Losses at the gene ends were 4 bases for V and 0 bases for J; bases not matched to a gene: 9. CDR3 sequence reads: CASSRRTSGGSYNEQFF. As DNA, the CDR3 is TGTGCCAGCAGCAGGAGAACTAGCGGAGGCTCCTACAATGAGCAGTTCTTC.

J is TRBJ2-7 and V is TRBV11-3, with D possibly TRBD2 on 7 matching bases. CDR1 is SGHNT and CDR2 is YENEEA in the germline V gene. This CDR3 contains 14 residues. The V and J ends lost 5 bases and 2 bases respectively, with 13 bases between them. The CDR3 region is CASSKGGGAYEQYF. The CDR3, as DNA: TGTGCCAGCAGCAAAGGGGGGGGCGCCTACGAGCAGTACTTC.

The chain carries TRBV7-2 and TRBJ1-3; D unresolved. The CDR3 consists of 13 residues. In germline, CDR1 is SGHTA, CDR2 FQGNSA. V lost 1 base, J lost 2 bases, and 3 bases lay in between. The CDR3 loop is CASSLGAGNTIYF. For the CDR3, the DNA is TGTGCCAGCAGCTTAGGAGCTGGAAACACCATATATTTT.

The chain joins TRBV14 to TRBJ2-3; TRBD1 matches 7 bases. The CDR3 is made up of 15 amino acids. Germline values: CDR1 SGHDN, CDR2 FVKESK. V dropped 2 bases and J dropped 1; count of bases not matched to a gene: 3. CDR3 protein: CASSQSTGGTDTQYF. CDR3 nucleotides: TGTGCCAGCAGCCAAAGCACAGGGGGCACAGATACGCAGTATTTT.

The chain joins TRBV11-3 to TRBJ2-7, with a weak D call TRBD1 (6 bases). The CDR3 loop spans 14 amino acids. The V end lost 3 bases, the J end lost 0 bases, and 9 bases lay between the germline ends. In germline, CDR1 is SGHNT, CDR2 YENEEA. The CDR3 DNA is TGTGCCAGCAGCTTCCGGACAGTCTCCTACGAGCAGTACTTC. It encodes CASSFRTVSYEQYF.

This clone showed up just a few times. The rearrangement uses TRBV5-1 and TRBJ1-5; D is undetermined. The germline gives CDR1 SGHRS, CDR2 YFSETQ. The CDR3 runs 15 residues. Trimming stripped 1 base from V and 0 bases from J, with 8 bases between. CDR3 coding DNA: TGCGCCAGCAGCTTGAACACCGATAGCAATCAGCCCCAGCATTTT. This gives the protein CASSLNTDSNQPQHF. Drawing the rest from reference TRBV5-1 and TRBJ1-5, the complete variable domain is KAGVTQTPRYLIKTRGQQVTLSCSPISGHRSVSWYQQTPGQGLQFLFEYFSETQRNKGNFPGRFSGRQFSNSRSEMNVSTLELGDSALYLCASSLNTDSNQPQHFGDGTRLSIL.

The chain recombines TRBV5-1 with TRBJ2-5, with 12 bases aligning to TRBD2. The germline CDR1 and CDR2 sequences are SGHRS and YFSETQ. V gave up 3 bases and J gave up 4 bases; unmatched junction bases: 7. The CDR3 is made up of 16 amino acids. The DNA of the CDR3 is TGCGCCAGCAGCTCGAGACTAGCGGGAGCCGCAGAGACCCAGTACTTC. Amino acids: CASSSRLAGAAETQYF.

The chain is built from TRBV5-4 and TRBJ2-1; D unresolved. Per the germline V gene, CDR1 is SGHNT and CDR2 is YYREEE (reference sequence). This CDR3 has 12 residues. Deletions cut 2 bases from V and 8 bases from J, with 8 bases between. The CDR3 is CASSFSSYEQFF. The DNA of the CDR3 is TGTGCCAGCAGCTTTTCTAGTTATGAGCAGTTCTTC.

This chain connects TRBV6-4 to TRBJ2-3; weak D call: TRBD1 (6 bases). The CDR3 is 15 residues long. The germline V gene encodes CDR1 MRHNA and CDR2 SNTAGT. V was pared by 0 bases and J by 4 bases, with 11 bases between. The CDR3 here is CASSDSAGVADTQYF. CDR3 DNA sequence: TGTGCCAGCAGTGACTCGGCAGGGGTGGCAGATACGCAGTATTTT.

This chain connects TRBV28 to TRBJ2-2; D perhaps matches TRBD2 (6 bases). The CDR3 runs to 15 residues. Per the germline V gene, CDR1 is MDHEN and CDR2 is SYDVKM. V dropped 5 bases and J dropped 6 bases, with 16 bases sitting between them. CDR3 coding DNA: TGTGCCAGCAGTGTCCAGACTAGTAAGCCCGGGGAGCTGTTTTTT. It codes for CASSVQTSKPGELFF.

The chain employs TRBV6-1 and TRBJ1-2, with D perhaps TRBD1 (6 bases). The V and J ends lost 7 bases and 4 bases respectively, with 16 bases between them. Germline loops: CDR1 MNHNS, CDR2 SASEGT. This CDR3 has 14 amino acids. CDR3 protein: CASTEMGATYGYTF. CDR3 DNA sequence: TGTGCCAGCACCGAGATGGGGGCGACCTATGGCTACACCTTC.

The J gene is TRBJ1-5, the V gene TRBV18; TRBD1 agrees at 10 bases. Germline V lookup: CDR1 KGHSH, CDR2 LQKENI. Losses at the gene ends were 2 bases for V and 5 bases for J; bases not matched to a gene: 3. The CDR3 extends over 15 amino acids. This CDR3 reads CASSPEGQGYQPQHF. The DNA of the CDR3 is TGTGCCAGCTCACCAGAGGGACAGGGGTATCAGCCCCAGCATTTT. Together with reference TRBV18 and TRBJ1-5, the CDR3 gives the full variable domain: NAGVMQNPRHLVRRRGQEARLRCSPMKGHSHVYWYRQLPEEGLKFMVYLQKENIIDESGMPKERFSAEFPKEGPSILRIQQVVRGDSAAYFCASSPEGQGYQPQHFGDGTRLSIL.

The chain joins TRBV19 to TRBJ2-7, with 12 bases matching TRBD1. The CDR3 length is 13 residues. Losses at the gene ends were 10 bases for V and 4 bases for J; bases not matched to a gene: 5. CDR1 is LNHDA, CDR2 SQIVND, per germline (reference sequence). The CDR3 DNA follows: TGTGCCACCCGGGACAGGGGGCAGTACGAGCAGTACTTC. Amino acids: CATRDRGQYEQYF.

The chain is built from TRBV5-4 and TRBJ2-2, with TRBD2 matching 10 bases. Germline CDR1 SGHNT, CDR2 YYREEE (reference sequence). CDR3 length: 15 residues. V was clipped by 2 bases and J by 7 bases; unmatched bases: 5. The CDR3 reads CASSFSSGSYGELFF. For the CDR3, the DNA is TGTGCCAGCAGCTTTTCTAGCGGGAGTTACGGGGAGCTGTTTTTT. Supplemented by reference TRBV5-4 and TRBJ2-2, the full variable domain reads ETGVTQSPTHLIKTRGQQVTLRCSSQSGHNTVSWYQQALGQGPQFIFQYYREEENGRGNFPPRFSGLQFPNYSSELNVNALELDDSALYLCASSFSSGSYGELFFGEGSRLTVL.

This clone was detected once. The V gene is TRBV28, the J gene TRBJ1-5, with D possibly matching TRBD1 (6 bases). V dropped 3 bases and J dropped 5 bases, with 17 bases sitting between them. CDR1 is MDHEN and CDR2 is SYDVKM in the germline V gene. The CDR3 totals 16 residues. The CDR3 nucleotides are TGTGCCAGCAGTTTGGAGTCACAGGGTCTGGATCAGCCCCAGCATTTT. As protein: CASSLESQGLDQPQHF. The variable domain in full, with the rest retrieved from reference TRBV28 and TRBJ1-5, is DVKVTQSSRYLVKRTGEKVFLECVQDMDHENMFWYRQDPGLGLRLIYFSYDVKMKEKGDIPEGYSVSREKKERFSLILESASTNQTSMYLCASSLESQGLDQPQHFGDGTRLSIL.

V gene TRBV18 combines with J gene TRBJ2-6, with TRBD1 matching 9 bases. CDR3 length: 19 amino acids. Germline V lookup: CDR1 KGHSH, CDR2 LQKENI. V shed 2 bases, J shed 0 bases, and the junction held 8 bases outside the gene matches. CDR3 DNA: TGTGCCAGCTCACCAGCCCCACAGGGGGCAAGCTCTGGGGCCAACGTCCTGACTTTC. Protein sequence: CASSPAPQGASSGANVLTF. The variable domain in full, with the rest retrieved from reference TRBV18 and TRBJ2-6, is NAGVMQNPRHLVRRRGQEARLRCSPMKGHSHVYWYRQLPEEGLKFMVYLQKENIIDESGMPKERFSAEFPKEGPSILRIQQVVRGDSAAYFCASSPAPQGASSGANVLTFGAGSRLTVL.